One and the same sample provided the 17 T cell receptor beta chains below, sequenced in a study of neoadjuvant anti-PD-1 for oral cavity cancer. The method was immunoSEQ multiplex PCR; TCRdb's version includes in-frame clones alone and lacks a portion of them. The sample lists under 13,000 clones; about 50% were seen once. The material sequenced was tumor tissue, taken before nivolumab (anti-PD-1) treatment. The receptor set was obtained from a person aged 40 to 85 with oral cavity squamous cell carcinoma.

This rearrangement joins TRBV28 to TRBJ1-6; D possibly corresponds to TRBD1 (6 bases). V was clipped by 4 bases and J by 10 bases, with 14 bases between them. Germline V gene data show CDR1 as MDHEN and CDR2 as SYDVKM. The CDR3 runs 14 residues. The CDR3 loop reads CASSYVQGFSPLHF. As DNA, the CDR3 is TGTGCCAGCAGTTACGTTCAGGGGTTCTCACCCCTCCACTTT.

The chain's CDR3 is CASSLSQIPNTEAFF. The CDR3 DNA is TGCGCCAGCAGCTTGTCCCAGATCCCGAACACTGAAGCTTTCTTT. V and J are TRBV5-1 and TRBJ1-1; D is uncertain. Germline CDR1 reads SGHRS; CDR2 reads YFSETQ. CDR3 length equals 15 residues. V lost 1 base, J lost 1 base, and 11 bases lay in between.

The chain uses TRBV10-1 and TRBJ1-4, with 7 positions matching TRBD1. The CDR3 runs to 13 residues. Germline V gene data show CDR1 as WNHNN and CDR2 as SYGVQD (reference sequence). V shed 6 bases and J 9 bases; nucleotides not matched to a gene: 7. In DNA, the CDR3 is TGCGCCAGCAGCGAAACGACAGGGAAAAAACTGTTTTTT. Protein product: CASSETTGKKLFF.

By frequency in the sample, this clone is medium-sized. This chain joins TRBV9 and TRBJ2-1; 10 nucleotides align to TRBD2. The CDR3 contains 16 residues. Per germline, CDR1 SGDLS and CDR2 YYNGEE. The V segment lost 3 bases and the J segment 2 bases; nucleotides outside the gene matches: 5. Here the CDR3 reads CASSERTSGAYNEQFF. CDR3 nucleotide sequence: TGTGCCAGCAGCGAAAGGACTAGCGGTGCCTACAATGAGCAGTTCTTC.

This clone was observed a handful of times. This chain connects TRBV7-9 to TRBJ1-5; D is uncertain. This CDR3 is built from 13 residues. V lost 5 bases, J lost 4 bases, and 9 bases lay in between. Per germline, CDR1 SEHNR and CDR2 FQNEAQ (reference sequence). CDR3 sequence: CASSPDGNQPQHF. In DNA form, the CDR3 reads TGTGCCAGCAGCCCAGACGGGAATCAGCCCCAGCATTTT.

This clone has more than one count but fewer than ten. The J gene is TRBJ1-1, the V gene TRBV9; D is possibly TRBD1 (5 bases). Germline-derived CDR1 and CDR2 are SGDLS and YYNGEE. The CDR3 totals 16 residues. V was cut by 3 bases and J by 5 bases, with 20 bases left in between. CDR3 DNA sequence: TGTGCCAGCAGCGCCCGAGGTGTGGGGGTGGGTACTGAAGCTTTCTTT. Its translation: CASSARGVGVGTEAFF.

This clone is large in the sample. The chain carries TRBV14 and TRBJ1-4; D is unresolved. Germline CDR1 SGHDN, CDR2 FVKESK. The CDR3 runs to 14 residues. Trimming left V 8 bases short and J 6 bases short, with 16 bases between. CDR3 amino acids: CASSLGSFDEKLFF. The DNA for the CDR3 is TGTGCCAGCTCTCTGGGATCTTTCGATGAAAAACTGTTTTTT. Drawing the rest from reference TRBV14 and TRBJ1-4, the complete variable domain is EAGVTQFPSHSVIEKGQTVTLRCDPISGHDNLYWYRRVMGKEIKFLLHFVKESKQDESGMPNNRFLAERTGGTYSTLKVQPAELEDSGVYFCASSLGSFDEKLFFGSGTQLSVL.

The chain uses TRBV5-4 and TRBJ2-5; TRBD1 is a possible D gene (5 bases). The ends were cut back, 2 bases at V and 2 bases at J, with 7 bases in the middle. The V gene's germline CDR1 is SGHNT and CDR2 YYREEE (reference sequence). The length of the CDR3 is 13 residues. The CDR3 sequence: CASSLQEQETQYF. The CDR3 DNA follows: TGTGCCAGCAGCTTACAGGAGCAAGAGACCCAGTACTTC.

DNA of the CDR3: TGTGCCAGCAGCGTCGGGGAGAAACATTCACCCCTCCACTTT. It codes for CASSVGEKHSPLHF. The chain is built from TRBV9 and TRBJ1-6; D gene ambiguous. V was shortened by 2 bases and J by 8 bases, with 11 bases between the two germline ends. The CDR3 has 14 residues. The germline CDR1 and CDR2 sequences are SGDLS and YYNGEE. The complete variable domain, with remaining parts taken from reference TRBV9 and TRBJ1-6, reads DSGVTQTPKHLITATGQRVTLRCSPRSGDLSVYWYQQSLDQGLQFLIQYYNGEERAKGNILERFSAQQFPDLHSELNLSSLELGDSALYFCASSVGEKHSPLHFGNGTRLTVT.

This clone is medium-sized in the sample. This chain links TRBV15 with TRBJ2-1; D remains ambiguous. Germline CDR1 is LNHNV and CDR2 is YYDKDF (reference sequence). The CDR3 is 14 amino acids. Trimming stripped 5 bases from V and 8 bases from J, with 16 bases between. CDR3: CATSRSQTADEQFF. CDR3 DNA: TGTGCCACCAGCCGATCTCAAACGGCGGATGAGCAGTTCTTC.

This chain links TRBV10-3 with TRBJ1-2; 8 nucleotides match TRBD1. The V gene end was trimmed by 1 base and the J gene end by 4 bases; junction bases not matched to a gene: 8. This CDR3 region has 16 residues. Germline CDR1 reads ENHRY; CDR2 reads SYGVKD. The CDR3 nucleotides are TGTGCCATCAGTGAGTTTGGGACAGGCGAGGCCTATGGCTACACCTTC. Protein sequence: CAISEFGTGEAYGYTF.

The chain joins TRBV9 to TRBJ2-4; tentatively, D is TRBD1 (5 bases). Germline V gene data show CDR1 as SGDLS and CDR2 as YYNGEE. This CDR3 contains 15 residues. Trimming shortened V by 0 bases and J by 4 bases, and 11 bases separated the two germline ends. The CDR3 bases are TGTGCCAGCAGCGTAGGGGCAGGGATGAAAAACATTCAGTACTTC. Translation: CASSVGAGMKNIQYF. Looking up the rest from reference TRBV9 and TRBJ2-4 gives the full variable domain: DSGVTQTPKHLITATGQRVTLRCSPRSGDLSVYWYQQSLDQGLQFLIQYYNGEERAKGNILERFSAQQFPDLHSELNLSSLELGDSALYFCASSVGAGMKNIQYFGAGTRLSVL.

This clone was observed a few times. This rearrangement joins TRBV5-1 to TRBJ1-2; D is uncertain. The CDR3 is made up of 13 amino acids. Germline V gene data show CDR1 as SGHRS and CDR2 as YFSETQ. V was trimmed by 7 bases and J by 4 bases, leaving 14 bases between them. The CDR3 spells CASRPGEGYGYTF. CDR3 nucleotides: TGCGCCAGCCGCCCCGGGGAGGGCTATGGCTACACCTTC.

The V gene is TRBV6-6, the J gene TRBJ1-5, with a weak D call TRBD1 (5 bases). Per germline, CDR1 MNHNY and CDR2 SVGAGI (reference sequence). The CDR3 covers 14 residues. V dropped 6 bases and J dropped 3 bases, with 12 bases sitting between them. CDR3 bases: TGTGCCAGCAGCAAGACAGAGATCAATCAGCCCCAGCATTTT. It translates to CASSKTEINQPQHF.

The CDR3 loop is CAISESYYGYTF. Here the CDR3 DNA reads TGTGCCATCAGTGAGTCTTACTATGGCTACACCTTC. This chain connects TRBV10-3 to TRBJ1-2; D is undetermined. CDR1 and CDR2 from the germline V gene are ENHRY and SYGVKD. This CDR3 is built from 12 residues. Trimming took off 0 bases at V and 3 bases at J, with 2 bases between the two ends.

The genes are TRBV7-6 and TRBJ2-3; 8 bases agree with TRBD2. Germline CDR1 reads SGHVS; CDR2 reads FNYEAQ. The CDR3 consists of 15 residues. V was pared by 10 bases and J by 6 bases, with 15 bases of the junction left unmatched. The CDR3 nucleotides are TGTGCCACCTCCCCCGGGGGGGGAGACGTGGATACGCAGTATTTT. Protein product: CATSPGGGDVDTQYF.

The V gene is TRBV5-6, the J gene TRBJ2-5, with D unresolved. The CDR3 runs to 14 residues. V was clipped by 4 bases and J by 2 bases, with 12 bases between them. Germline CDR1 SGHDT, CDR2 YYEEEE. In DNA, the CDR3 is TGTGCCAGCAGCCTAGACGGGCAGCAAGAGACCCAGTACTTC. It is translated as CASSLDGQQETQYF.